The T cell receptor (beta chain) described here comes from a study of cytomegalovirus exposure and HLA in healthy donors (dated by TCRdb to the late 2010s). With respect to the entire study: In an earlier analysis of approximately 640 of the donors, 276 Gb of sequence data and about 110 million unique TCR beta sequences from 150 million to 200 million T cells were reported. Roughly 290 gigabases of sequencing data and 75 million to 85 million unique TCR sequences made up an early release that covered over 550 HLA-typed donors. Of the roughly 400 genotyped donors, 65% to 90% were placed in the genetic ancestry cluster associated with self-reported Caucasian donors. The aim of the study was to test whether cataloging public T cell receptors could identify signatures of past pathogen exposure. The T cell repertoires of under 700 subjects were profiled by immunosequencing and related to cytomegalovirus serostatus. Along with the approximately 700-subject first cohort, a separate validation cohort of 120 different subjects was used. To predict cytomegalovirus infection status, the study combined high-throughput TCR immunosequencing, statistical association of individual TCRs with disease status, and machine learning. A later analysis re-examined previously published TCR beta repertoires from just over 650 donors and added high-resolution HLA genotyping to investigate patterns of TCR occurrence. In the later analysis, no new phenotypic data were used to find candidate immune exposures; instead, reliance was placed on TCR beta sequences and their occurrence across donors. In an earlier analysis of 587 of the donors, high-throughput TCR beta sequencing was used to judge whether each TCR beta V gene segment behaved as functional or pseudogenic. Donor age, sex, ethnicity and CMV serostatus were compiled together with the repertoire data. A later genetic analysis used genome-wide SNP genotypes for about three fifths of the 666 donors, treating that subset as a discovery cohort. All discovery cohort repertoires had been generated using a single sequencing platform. Class I and class II HLA loci were covered by the typing at four-digit resolution. Typing coverage differed by locus: A, B, C, DRB1 and DQB1 were typed in roughly 620-630 donors, DQA1 in roughly 510, DPA1 in 600 to 610, and DPB1 in around 440. Roughly five DR-DQ haplotypes were treated as single units for association and clustering because of strong linkage in the cohort. Across some 400 genotyped donors of the cohort, an average of roughly 250,000 unique TCR beta nucleotide sequences per donor were sequenced, and roughly 20% of those sequences were non-productive. Points the paper makes about the study in general: This cohort had only TCR beta chains sequenced, and the lack of alpha or paired-chain data limited which features could be detected. Presence/absence analyses assumed roughly uniform sequencing depth across donors, an assumption that may not hold. At a false discovery rate of 0.05, a later analysis linked around 15,000 TCR beta sequences to specific HLA alleles. A later analysis reported that several top co-occurrence clusters appeared linked to parvovirus B19, influenza, CMV and Epstein-Barr virus. In both the original and validation cohorts, the classifier was reported to diagnose cytomegalovirus status with high specificity and sensitivity. According to a later analysis, most CMV-associated TCR beta chains appeared to be HLA-restricted, and the HLA associations seemed to be driven largely by CMV exposure. A later genetic analysis associated a missense DCLRE1C variant with V-gene and J-gene trimming of TCR beta chains, and an independent cohort replicated the association. A few of the identified cytomegalovirus-associated TCR beta chains were confirmed in vitro to be specific for cytomegalovirus antigens. Broadly in line with IMGT annotations, most TCR beta V segments showed up in productive rearrangements about 90% or about 30% of the time in an earlier analysis of approximately 640 of the donors. The earlier analysis of about 600 of the donors excluded 15 to 20 rarely observed V segments, including chromosome 9 orphons, because counts were too low. A further reported finding was that TCR beta sequences accurately predicted the HLA-A and HLA-B alleles for most subjects in the first cohort. Some IMGT-functional V segments, including TRBV6-2 and TRBV6-3, could not be told apart with the 87-base-pair reads, so those segments were excluded. In a later analysis, HLA-associated TCR beta chains showed more clonal expansion and lower generation probabilities than non-associated chains that were equally common. Linkage disequilibrium might explain the correlated functional status among segregating V segments, but an unknown experimental factor could not be excluded. In a later analysis, TCR association rates were found to vary across HLA loci, with the most associated TCRs seen for DRB1 alleles and the fewest for HLA-C alleles. Strong co-occurrence of HLA alleles, especially DR and DQ, made assigning TCR associations to individual alleles difficult. A later genetic analysis reported fewer N-insertions in productive TCRs among donors in an Asian-associated ancestry cluster than the roughly 670-donor mean. Because HLA typing was unavailable for some donors at each locus, only the typed subset was used in association tests. While some public TCRs were present in many individuals, most TCR sequences turned up only very rarely across donors. The authors suggested that the approach could potentially be extended to other disease states and immunological phenotypes. The study listed 164 TCR beta chains as associated with cytomegalovirus. The sequencing pipeline was judged likely to have produced a cluster of highly shared sequence variants as a technical artifact. For the cohort, immune exposure information was limited to CMV serostatus.

CDR1 and CDR2 are read off the germline V gene (reference sequence) as LNHDA and SQIVND. Relative to germline, V is missing 4 bases and J is missing 2 bases, with 7 bases of the junction outside any gene match. The CDR3 holds 15 amino acids from the cysteine to the phenylalanine. This entry keeps only the CDR3 DNA: 45 bases, framed from base 1. The library came from the immunoSEQ multiplex PCR assay. For the multiplex PCR, a mixture combining 60 forward primers for TCR Vbeta segments and 13 reverse primers for TCR Jbeta segments was used. The CDR3 region of rearranged TCR beta genes was amplified from genomic DNA with a multiplex PCR assay. The amplified TCR beta libraries were sequenced on the Illumina HiSeq System as 87-base-pair reads. The source study handled its data this way. In a later analysis, tens of millions of unique TCR beta chains were counted across the approximately 620 repertoires, and approximately 9.9 million of these chains were shared by at least two donors. To remove PCR and sequencing errors, raw reads were error-corrected and collapsed into unique sequences using a nearest-neighbor algorithm that merged closely related sequences. To assign V, D and J gene segments, CDR3 sequences were aligned to IMGT reference sequences. Each retained sequence needed at least a six-nucleotide match to both a V gene segment and a J gene segment. A rearrangement was called productive if the CDR3 had no stop codons and remained in frame with V and J, and every other rearrangement was called non-productive. Following IMGT convention, CDR3 was defined as the stretch from the second conserved V-encoded cysteine to the conserved J-encoded phenylalanine. The earlier analysis of 500 to 750 of the donors excluded any sequence lacking an unambiguous match to a single V gene segment. An earlier analysis of 587 of the donors classified V segments as functional when productive rearrangements were above 56.7% and as segregating when the standard deviation between donors was above 5%. A statistical classification framework was built to diagnose cytomegalovirus status from the catalog of TCR beta chain sequences. In a later analysis, V and J genes were assigned by comparing TCR nucleotide sequences against IMGT/GENE-DB human TR gene sequences. A later analysis assigned CDR3 sequences and most-parsimonious VDJ recombination scenarios with the TCRdist pipeline. In a later analysis, every TCR beta chain was defined by the combination of its CDR3 amino acid sequence and its V-gene family, and reads without a unique V-gene family were dropped. A later analysis removed 550 to 650 highly shared, low-generation-probability nucleotide sequences to deal with suspected cross-contamination and a sequencing artifact. A later analysis calculated a clonal expansion index for each public chain from normalized within-repertoire ranks of inferred template counts. In a later analysis, generation probabilities were computed using a VDJ recombination model fitted to out-of-frame rearrangements, and the results were checked against IGoR. In a later analysis, hypergeometric tests were used to score TCR-TCR, TCR-HLA and TCR-CMV co-occurrence, with a repertoire-size bias correction applied to TCR pairs. To estimate false discovery rates, a later analysis permuted the HLA or CMV assignments 20 times. In a later analysis, co-occurring TCRs were grouped with DBSCAN, and TCRdist sequence similarity was added when clustering was performed within HLA-allele-positive subsets. Co-occurrence clustering excluded repertoires with fewer than 30,000 or more than 120,000 public chains, plus five with anomalous nucleotide sharing. The table comes from immuneACCESS by way of TCRdb, which keeps in-frame sequences with V and J called. Part of the clones is missing from these tables; in studies checked, under half for an unresolved V gene and the rest for unknown reasons. V and J calls and clone size are those listed in that table; D and trimming were worked out from the DNA. The sample contains 150,000 to 200,000 clones, 70% to 90% of them found a single time. The biggest ten clones account for 4.8% of the sample.

Remarks on this clone: No antigen is known for it. Nothing much larger sits one base from this clone, and base qualities are not available.

The cohort was made up of around 720 healthy bone marrow donors. Cohort members were all nominally healthy when sampled, although unrecorded immune exposures were likely present. The donor was CMV seropositive and belonged to the group of 250 to 300 seropositive cohort members. Every donor gave a peripheral blood sample, and the peripheral blood mononuclear cells from that sample were used for TCR beta sequencing. The Qiagen DNeasy Blood Extraction Kit was used to extract genomic DNA from the blood cell samples. The sequence was collected from a girl aged 5 to 17 in good health and CMV-seropositive. Sequenced material: PBMCs. Recombination linked TRBV19 to TRBJ1-2; 7 bases in the junction line up with TRBD1. The DNA sequence is as follows: TGTGCCAGTAGTACTCAATCGACAGGGAACTATGGCTACACCTTC. This translates into CASSTQSTGNYGYTF. The CDR3, completed at both ends by the reference TRBV19 and TRBJ1-2 genes, gives the full variable domain DGGITQSPKYLFRKEGQNVTLSCEQNLNHDAMYWYRQDPGQGLRLIYYSQIVNDFQKGDIAEGYSVSREKKESFPLTVTSAQKNPTAFYLCASSTQSTGNYGYTFGSGTRLTVV.